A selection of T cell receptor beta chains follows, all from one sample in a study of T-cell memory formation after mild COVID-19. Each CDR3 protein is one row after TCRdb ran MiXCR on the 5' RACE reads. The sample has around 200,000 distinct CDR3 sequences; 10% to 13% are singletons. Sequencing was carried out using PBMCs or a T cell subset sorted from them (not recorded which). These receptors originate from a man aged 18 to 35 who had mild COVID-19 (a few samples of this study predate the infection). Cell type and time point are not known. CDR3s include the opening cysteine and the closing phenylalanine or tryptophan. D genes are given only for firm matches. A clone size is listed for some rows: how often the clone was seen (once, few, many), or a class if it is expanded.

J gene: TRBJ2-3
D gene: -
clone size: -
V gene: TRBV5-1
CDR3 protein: CASSGDSRRDTQYF
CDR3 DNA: TGCGCCAGCAGTGGAGATTCTCGGAGAGATACGCAGTATTTT

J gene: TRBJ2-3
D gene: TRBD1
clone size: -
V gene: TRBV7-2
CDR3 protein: CASTRNRGGIDTQYF
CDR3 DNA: TGTGCCAGCACCAGAAACAGGGGCGGCATAGATACGCAGTATTTT

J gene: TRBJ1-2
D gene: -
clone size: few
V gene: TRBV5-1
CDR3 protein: CASSLREAPLKRYGYTF
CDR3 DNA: TGCGCCAGCAGCTTGCGTGAAGCGCCCCTTAAGCGCTATGGCTACACCTTC

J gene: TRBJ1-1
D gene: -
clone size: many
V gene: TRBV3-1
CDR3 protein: CASSQTSAEAFF
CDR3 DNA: TGTGCCAGCAGCCAGACCAGCGCTGAAGCTTTCTTT

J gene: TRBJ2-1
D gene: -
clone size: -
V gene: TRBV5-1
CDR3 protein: CASRQGRTYNEQFF
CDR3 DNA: TGCGCCAGCAGACAGGGTAGGACCTACAATGAGCAGTTCTTC

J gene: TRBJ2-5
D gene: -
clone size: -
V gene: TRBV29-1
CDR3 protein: CSVSRGGRSETQYF
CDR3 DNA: TGCAGCGTAAGCAGGGGGGGTAGATCGGAGACCCAGTACTTC

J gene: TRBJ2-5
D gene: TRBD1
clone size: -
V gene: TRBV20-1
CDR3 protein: CSARDGRGKETQYF
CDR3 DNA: TGCAGTGCTAGAGATGGCAGGGGGAAAGAGACCCAGTACTTC

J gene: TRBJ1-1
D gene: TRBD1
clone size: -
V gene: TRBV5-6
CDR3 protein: CASSRPTGKETEAFF
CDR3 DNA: TGTGCCAGCAGCCGTCCGACAGGGAAAGAAACTGAAGCTTTCTTT

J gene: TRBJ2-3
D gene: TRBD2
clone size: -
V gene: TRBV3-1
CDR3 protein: CASSQAGGLSTDTQYF
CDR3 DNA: TGTGCCAGCAGCCAAGCGGGGGGGCTCAGCACAGATACGCAGTATTTT

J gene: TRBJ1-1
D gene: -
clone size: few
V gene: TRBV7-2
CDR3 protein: CASSGPGPDMIYEAFF
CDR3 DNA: TGTGCCAGCAGCGGGCCGGGACCGGATATGATTTATGAAGCTTTCTTT

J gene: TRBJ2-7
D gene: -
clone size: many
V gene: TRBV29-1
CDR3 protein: CSVEKDSNYEQYF
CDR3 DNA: TGCAGCGTTGAAAAGGACAGCAACTACGAGCAGTACTTC

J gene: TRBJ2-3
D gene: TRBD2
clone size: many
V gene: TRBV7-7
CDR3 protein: CASSLRSGASTDTQYF
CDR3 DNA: TGTGCCAGCAGCTTACGAAGCGGGGCGAGCACAGATACGCAGTATTTT

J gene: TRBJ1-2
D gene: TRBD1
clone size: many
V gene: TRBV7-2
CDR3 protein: CASSLVQGVNYGYTF
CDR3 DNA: TGTGCCAGCAGCTTAGTTCAGGGGGTAAACTATGGCTACACCTTC

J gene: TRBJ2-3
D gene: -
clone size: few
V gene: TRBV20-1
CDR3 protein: CSARDPLRSGSDTQYF
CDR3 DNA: TGCAGTGCTAGAGACCCCCTCCGGTCGGGGTCAGATACGCAGTATTTT

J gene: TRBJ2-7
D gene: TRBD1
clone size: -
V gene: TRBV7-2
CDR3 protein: CASSSAGGREQYF
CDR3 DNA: TGTGCCAGCAGCTCGGCAGGGGGCCGGGAGCAGTACTTC

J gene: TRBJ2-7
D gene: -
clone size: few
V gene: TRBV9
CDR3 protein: CASSVGGGSGEQYF
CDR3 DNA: TGTGCCAGCAGCGTAGGAGGAGGGTCGGGGGAGCAGTACTTC

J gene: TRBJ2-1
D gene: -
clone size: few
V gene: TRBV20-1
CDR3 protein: CSARLPSVSQYNEQFF
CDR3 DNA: TGCAGTGCTAGGCTGCCATCGGTGAGCCAGTACAATGAGCAGTTCTTC

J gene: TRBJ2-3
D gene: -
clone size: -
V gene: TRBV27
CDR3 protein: CASGGLRGRVTDTQYF
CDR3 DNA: TGTGCCAGCGGGGGGTTGAGGGGGCGAGTCACAGATACGCAGTATTTT

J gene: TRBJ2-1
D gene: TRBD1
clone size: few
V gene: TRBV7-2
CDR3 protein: CASSPRQGPNEQFF
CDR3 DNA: TGTGCCAGCAGCCCAAGACAGGGGCCGAATGAGCAGTTCTTC

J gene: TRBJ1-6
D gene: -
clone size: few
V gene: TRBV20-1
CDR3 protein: CSARDHQAGNSPLHF
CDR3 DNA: TGCAGTGCTAGAGATCATCAGGCGGGTAATTCACCCCTCCACTTT

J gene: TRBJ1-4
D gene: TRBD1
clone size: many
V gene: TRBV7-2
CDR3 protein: CASSRTGISPKLFF
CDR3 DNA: TGTGCCAGCAGCCGGACAGGGATTTCCCCAAAACTGTTTTTT

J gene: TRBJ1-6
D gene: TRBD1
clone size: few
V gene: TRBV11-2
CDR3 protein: CASSLGVTGTEISPLHF
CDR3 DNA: TGTGCCAGCAGCTTAGGCGTCACAGGGACAGAGATCTCACCCCTCCACTTT